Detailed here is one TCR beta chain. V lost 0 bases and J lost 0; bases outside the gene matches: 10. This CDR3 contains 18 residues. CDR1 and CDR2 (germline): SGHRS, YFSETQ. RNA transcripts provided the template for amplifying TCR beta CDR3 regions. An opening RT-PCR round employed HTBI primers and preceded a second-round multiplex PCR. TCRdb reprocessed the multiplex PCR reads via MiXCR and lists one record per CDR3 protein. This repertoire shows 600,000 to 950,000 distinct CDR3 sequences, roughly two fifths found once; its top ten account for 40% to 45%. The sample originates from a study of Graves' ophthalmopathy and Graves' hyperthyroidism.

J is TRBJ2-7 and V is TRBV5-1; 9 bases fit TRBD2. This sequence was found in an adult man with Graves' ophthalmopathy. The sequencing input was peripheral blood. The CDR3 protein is CASSLDIPSGTNSYEQYF. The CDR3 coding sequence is TGCGCCAGCAGCTTGGACATACCTAGCGGGACTAACTCCTACGAGCAGTACTTC.